Listed below are T cell receptor beta chains from one sample, sequenced in a study of regulatory T cells in long-lasting Graves disease. TCRdb reanalysed the multiplex PCR reads using MiXCR and keeps one entry per CDR3 protein. The sample includes some 430,000 distinct CDR3 sequences, roughly 21% of them seen just once. Source: peripheral blood mononuclear cells (PBMCs), taken when the disease was refractory, from a patient treated with antithyroid drugs. These receptor sequences come from a female donor with Graves disease. CDR3s include the opening cysteine and the closing phenylalanine or tryptophan. The D gene is left open where the match is weak. A clone size is listed for some rows: how often the clone was seen (once, few, many), or a class if it is expanded.

v_gene	j_gene	abundance	d_gene	CDR3aa	CDR3nt
TRBV29-1	TRBJ1-2	-	TRBD1	CSVGQGADGYTF	TGCAGCGTCGGACAGGGGGCTGATGGCTACACCTTC
TRBV7-9	TRBJ1-6	many	-	CASSLGDSLSSLHF	TGTGCCAGCAGCTTAGGCGACAGTCTGAGCTCCCTCCACTTT
TRBV20-1	TRBJ2-5	few	-	CSATRDYQETQYF	TGCAGTGCTACCCGGGACTACCAAGAGACCCAGTACTTC
TRBV7-3	TRBJ1-1	few	TRBD1	CASSLNSGGKAFF	TGTGCCAGCAGCTTAAACTCAGGGGGCAAAGCTTTCTTT
TRBV7-9	TRBJ2-7	few	TRBD2	CASSDTTYGRAFYEQYF	TGTGCCAGCAGCGATACTACTTACGGGAGGGCCTTCTACGAGCAGTACTTC
TRBV9	TRBJ1-3	few	-	CASSSSGGDTTIYF	TGTGCCAGCAGCTCCTCCGGCGGGGATACCACCATATATTTT
TRBV20-1	TRBJ1-6	-	TRBD1	CSARAVGQGLSPLHF	TGCAGTGCTAGAGCGGTAGGACAGGGACTTTCACCCCTCCACTTT
TRBV3-1	TRBJ2-1	-	-	CASSQGNNNEQFF	TGTGCCAGCAGCCAAGGAAATAACAATGAGCAGTTCTTC
TRBV7-2	TRBJ2-7	many	TRBD2	CASSPSPGLSAEQYF	TGTGCCAGCAGCCCCAGCCCGGGACTAAGCGCCGAGCAGTACTTC
TRBV11-2	TRBJ1-5	few	-	CASSLESPGVGNQPQHF	TGTGCCAGCAGCTTAGAATCCCCGGGGGTGGGCAATCAGCCCCAGCATTTT